This T cell receptor beta chain was sequenced in a study of blood T cell repertoires in COVID-19. About the study: Acute-phase and convalescent COVID-19 samples originated in the United States, Italy and Spain. Sample material is recorded as cDNA or gDNA derived from T cells, B-cell-depleted T cells, or PBMCs.

Original data processing: Amplified reference gene primers provided the basis for estimating nucleated cell counts. Libraries were prepared by immunoSEQ multiplex PCR; TCRdb keeps only in-frame clonotypes and omits some of them. V and J calls and clone size follow that table, whereas D and trimming were derived from the DNA. The sample consists of 75,000 to 90,000 clones, around four fifths of them appearing once. Looked up from germline, CDR1 is SGHAT and CDR2 is FQNNGV. V lost 3 bases and J 7 bases, leaving 10 bases between the germline ends. The length of the CDR3 is 13 residues. Recruited during active infection, patients (from Seattle) were subsequently followed longitudinally.

The rearrangement links TRBV11-2 to TRBJ2-1, with D perhaps matching TRBD1 (5 bases). The source of this sequence is a man aged 60 to 75 with COVID-19, enrolled during active disease. Input material: peripheral blood. CDR3 sequence (DNA): TGTGCCAGCAGCTTTATAGGGGCAAATGAGCAGTTCTTC. This gives the protein CASSFIGANEQFF. Complete variable domain (other parts from reference TRBV11-2 and TRBJ2-1): EAGVAQSPRYKIIEKRQSVAFWCNPISGHATLYWYQQILGQGPKLLIQFQNNGVVDDSQLPKDRFSAERLKGVDSTLKIQPAKLEDSAVYLCASSFIGANEQFFGPGTRLTVL.